Shown below are 6 T cell receptor beta chains from a single sample sequenced in a study of shared clonotypes between healthy human individuals. Libraries were prepared by immunoSEQ multiplex PCR; TCRdb keeps only in-frame clonotypes and omits some of them. The sample holds a few million clones, about 92% seen once. Sequences were obtained from naive CD4+ T cells sorted from blood. As to subset: CD45RA+ positively selected. Receptors were obtained from a man aged 18 to 35 in good health.

The chain links TRBV5-6 to TRBJ2-2; D is uncertain. The CDR3 runs 18 residues. Germline V gene lookup returns CDR1 SGHDT and CDR2 YYEEEE. Trimming removed 4 bases at V and 0 bases at J, with 19 bases between. The CDR3 coding sequence is TGTGCCAGCAGCCCACCCGACCGTGTAGTCGCGAACACCGGGGAGCTGTTTTTT. This sequence encodes CASSPPDRVVANTGELFF.

The rearrangement uses TRBV27 and TRBJ1-2, with TRBD1 identical over 9 bases. Trimming cost V 3 bases and J 6 bases; bases outside gene matches: 5. This CDR3 has 14 residues. Germline V gene lookup returns CDR1 MNHEY and CDR2 SMNVEV (reference sequence). CDR3 DNA: TGTGCCAGCAGTTTTACAGGGGGCGCGGATGGCTACACCTTC. Its protein product is CASSFTGGADGYTF.

V and J are TRBV5-4 and TRBJ1-3; TRBD1 is a possible D gene (6 bases). Trimming took off 0 bases at V and 4 bases at J, with 8 bases between the two ends. This CDR3 has 14 residues. Germline CDR1 SGHNT, CDR2 YYREEE (reference sequence). The CDR3: CASSLGQVGNTIYF. In DNA form, the CDR3 reads TGTGCCAGCAGCTTGGGACAGGTGGGAAACACCATATATTTT.

This clone was counted between two and nine times. The V and J genes are TRBV27 and TRBJ1-3; tentatively, D is TRBD1 (6 bases). Germline CDR1 MNHEY, CDR2 SMNVEV (reference sequence). The CDR3 is 15 residues long. Trimming stripped 6 bases from V and 4 bases from J, with 16 bases between. The CDR3 loop reads CASSSNQGKGNTIYF. CDR3 nucleotides: TGTGCCAGCAGCAGTAACCAGGGGAAAGGAAACACCATATATTTT.

The chain links TRBV11-2 to TRBJ2-7; D remains unclear. V was cut by 5 bases and J by 5 bases, with 13 bases left in between. This CDR3 has 13 amino acids. CDR1 SGHAT and CDR2 FQNNGV come from the germline V gene. The chain's CDR3 is CASSLGLRNEQYF. In DNA form, the CDR3 reads TGTGCCAGCAGCCTGGGATTAAGGAACGAGCAGTACTTC.

The chain recombines TRBV2 with TRBJ2-5; D unclear. Germline V lookup: CDR1 SNHLY, CDR2 FYNNEI. Between the trimmed V and J ends, which lost 6 bases and 7 bases, there was a span of 6 bases. The CDR3 spans 10 residues. The CDR3 spells CASRMGTQYF. The DNA for the CDR3 is TGTGCCAGCAGGATGGGGACCCAGTACTTC.